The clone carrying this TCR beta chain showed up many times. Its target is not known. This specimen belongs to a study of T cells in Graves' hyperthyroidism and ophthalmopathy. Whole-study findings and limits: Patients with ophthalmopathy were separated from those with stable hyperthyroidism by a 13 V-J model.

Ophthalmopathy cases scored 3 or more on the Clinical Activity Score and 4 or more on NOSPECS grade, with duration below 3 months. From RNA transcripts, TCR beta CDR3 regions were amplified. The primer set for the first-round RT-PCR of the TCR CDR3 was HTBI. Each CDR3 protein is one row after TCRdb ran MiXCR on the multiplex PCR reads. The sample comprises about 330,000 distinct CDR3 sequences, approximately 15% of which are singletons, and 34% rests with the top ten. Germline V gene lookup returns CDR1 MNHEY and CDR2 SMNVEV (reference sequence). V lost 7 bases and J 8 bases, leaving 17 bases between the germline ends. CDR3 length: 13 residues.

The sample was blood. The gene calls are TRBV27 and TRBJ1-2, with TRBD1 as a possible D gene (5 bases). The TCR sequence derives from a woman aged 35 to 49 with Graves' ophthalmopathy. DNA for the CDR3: TGTGCCAGCACCGGCGGGGGGACTGAAGGCTACACCTTC. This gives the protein CASTGGGTEGYTF.